The 15 T cell receptor beta chains given below trace back to one sample, sequenced in a study of blood T cell repertoires in COVID-19. Some clones are missing from TCRdb's copy, which holds only in-frame ones; the method was immunoSEQ multiplex PCR. Of about 190,000 clones in the sample, almost 80% were seen once. Sequencing was done on a sample of PBMCs or T cells enriched from blood (not recorded which). These receptors were obtained from a woman aged 45-60 years who had recovered from COVID-19.

Written as DNA, the CDR3 is TGTGCCAGCACGGCAGGGGGGATTACTAATGAAAAACTGTTTTTT. Translation: CASTAGGITNEKLFF. This chain links TRBV6-5 with TRBJ1-4; 7 nucleotides match TRBD1. The CDR3 is 15 amino acids. V was clipped by 7 bases and J by 2 bases; unmatched bases: 7. Germline V gives CDR1 MNHEY, CDR2 SVGAGI.

V and J are TRBV19 and TRBJ1-5, with 9 bases lining up with TRBD1. Trimming at V came to 7 bases and at J to 11 bases, leaving 12 bases not matched to a gene. Germline CDR1 is LNHDA and CDR2 is SQIVND (reference sequence). CDR3 length equals 14 residues. The chain's CDR3 is CASTKDRGDLTQHF. DNA of the CDR3: TGTGCCAGTACTAAGGACAGGGGTGACCTGACCCAGCATTTT.

This clone was found a few times. J is TRBJ2-7 and V is TRBV12-5; weak D call: TRBD1 (5 bases). CDR1 LGHNT and CDR2 FRNRAP come from the germline V gene. The CDR3 has 15 amino acids. V was shortened by 7 bases and J by 3 bases, with 19 bases between the two germline ends. CDR3 loop: CASDSQEAGNYEQYF. The CDR3 DNA follows: TGTGCTAGTGACTCTCAAGAGGCAGGGAACTACGAGCAGTACTTC.

The rearrangement links TRBV29-1 to TRBJ2-3; D remains unclear. The germline gives CDR1 SQVTM, CDR2 ANQGSEA. Trimming took off 4 bases at V and 0 bases at J, with 5 bases between the two ends. The CDR3 contains 12 residues. This chain's CDR3 is CSVAVSTDTQYF. The CDR3 DNA reads as TGCAGCGTTGCGGTTAGCACAGATACGCAGTATTTT.

CDR3 loop: CASSLTAGDPGYTF. The CDR3 nucleotides read TGTGCCAGCAGCTTGACTGCAGGGGATCCTGGCTACACCTTC. The rearrangement uses TRBV5-4 and TRBJ1-2; possible D gene TRBD1, 6 bases. The CDR3 is made up of 14 amino acids. Germline values: CDR1 SGHNT, CDR2 YYREEE (reference sequence). Trimming took off 1 base at V and 7 bases at J, with 14 bases between the two ends.

This clone has more than one count but fewer than ten. The chain has TRBV7-9 and TRBJ1-6; tentatively, D is TRBD1 (6 bases). Germline V CDR1 and CDR2: SEHNR, FQNEAQ (reference sequence). V shed 1 base and J shed 7 bases, with 14 bases lying between them. This CDR3 has 16 residues. The DNA for the CDR3 is TGTGCCAGCAGCTTAGGTTTGGGGGCAAACAATTCACCCCTCCACTTT. Translating gives CASSLGLGANNSPLHF.

This clone was recorded once. The chain links TRBV5-4 to TRBJ1-2; D gene unclear. The CDR3 extends over 17 amino acids. Deletions cut 0 bases from V and 6 bases from J, with 21 bases between. Germline assignment: CDR1 SGHNT and CDR2 YYREEE (reference sequence). CDR3 sequence reads: CASSLDPTAGAGNGYTF. The CDR3 nucleotides read TGTGCCAGCAGCTTGGATCCGACGGCGGGCGCGGGTAATGGCTACACCTTC.

The chain combines TRBV19 with TRBJ1-2; TRBD1 aligns across 8 bases. Germline V gene sequence: CDR1 LNHDA, CDR2 SQIVND (reference sequence). The CDR3 runs to 13 residues. The ends lost 4 bases at V and 8 bases at J; junction bases unmatched: 6. This chain's CDR3 is CASSTTGEIGYTF. The CDR3 DNA sequence: TGTGCCAGTAGTACGACAGGGGAAATCGGCTACACCTTC. The full variable domain, completed using reference TRBV19 and TRBJ1-2, is DGGITQSPKYLFRKEGQNVTLSCEQNLNHDAMYWYRQDPGQGLRLIYYSQIVNDFQKGDIAEGYSVSREKKESFPLTVTSAQKNPTAFYLCASSTTGEIGYTFGSGTRLTVV.

This clone was detected once. The J gene is TRBJ2-1, the V gene TRBV6-2 or TRBV6-3; D is possibly TRBD2 (6 bases). CDR3 size: 16 residues. The V end was cut by 0 bases, the J end by 5 bases, with 14 bases between. Germline CDR1 and CDR2: MNHEY and SVGEGT. The CDR3, as DNA: TGTGCCAGCAGTTACTCGAAGAGCGGGCCTCACAATGAGCAGTTCTTC. This encodes CASSYSKSGPHNEQFF.

Only a few counts were recorded for this clone. The sample has other DNA sequences that encode this CDR3 too. This chain joins TRBV5-1 and TRBJ2-1, with TRBD2 as a possible D gene (5 bases). Germline assignment: CDR1 SGHRS and CDR2 YFSETQ. The CDR3 is 15 amino acids. The V end lost 1 base, the J end lost 0 bases, and 8 bases lay between the germline ends. Here the CDR3 DNA reads TGCGCCAGCAGCTTGAGTGGGAGCTCCTACAATGAGCAGTTCTTC. It encodes CASSLSGSSYNEQFF.

The chain couples TRBV7-2 to TRBJ1-2; 9 positions agree with TRBD1. This CDR3 contains 15 residues. CDR1 and CDR2 (germline): SGHTA, FQGNSA. V gave up 4 bases and J gave up 4 bases; unmatched junction bases: 7. CDR3 residues: CASSSRQGEGYGYTF. The CDR3 coding sequence is TGTGCCAGCAGCTCCCGACAGGGGGAAGGCTATGGCTACACCTTC.

CDR3 region: CSASRDSYNEQFF. The CDR3 DNA reads as TGCAGTGCTAGTCGTGACAGTTACAATGAGCAGTTCTTC. V usage is TRBV20-1 and J usage is TRBJ2-1; possible D gene TRBD1, 5 bases. The CDR3 covers 13 residues. CDR1 DFQATT and CDR2 SNEGSKA come from the germline V gene (reference sequence). V dropped 3 bases and J dropped 4 bases, with 10 bases sitting between them.

V gene TRBV14 combines with J gene TRBJ1-1; the D is unclear. The CDR3 length is 13 residues. CDR1 is SGHDN and CDR2 is FVKESK in the germline V gene. V was pared by 2 bases and J by 10 bases, with 14 bases between. The CDR3 region is CASSQIKRVSAFF. The CDR3 DNA is TGTGCCAGCAGCCAAATTAAGCGGGTCTCAGCTTTCTTT.

This sequence joins TRBV4-3 and TRBJ2-1; perhaps TRBD2 as D (6 bases). There are 14 residues in the CDR3. Germline CDR1 reads LGHNA; CDR2 reads YSLEER. Trimming cost V 4 bases and J 4 bases, with 11 bases left between them. CDR3 coding DNA: TGCGCCAGCAGCCCTAGCGCCCTGTACAATGAGCAGTTCTTC. Translation: CASSPSALYNEQFF.

The V call is TRBV5-1, the J call TRBJ2-2, with TRBD2 matching 7 bases. The CDR3 sequence is 15 residues long. CDR1 is SGHRS and CDR2 is YFSETQ in the germline V gene. Germline trimming cut 0 bases from V and 3 bases from J; bases unmatched to any gene: 2. The DNA of the CDR3 is TGCGCCAGCAGCTTGGCGGCGGGAGACACCGGGGAGCTGTTTTTT. The encoded protein is CASSLAAGDTGELFF.